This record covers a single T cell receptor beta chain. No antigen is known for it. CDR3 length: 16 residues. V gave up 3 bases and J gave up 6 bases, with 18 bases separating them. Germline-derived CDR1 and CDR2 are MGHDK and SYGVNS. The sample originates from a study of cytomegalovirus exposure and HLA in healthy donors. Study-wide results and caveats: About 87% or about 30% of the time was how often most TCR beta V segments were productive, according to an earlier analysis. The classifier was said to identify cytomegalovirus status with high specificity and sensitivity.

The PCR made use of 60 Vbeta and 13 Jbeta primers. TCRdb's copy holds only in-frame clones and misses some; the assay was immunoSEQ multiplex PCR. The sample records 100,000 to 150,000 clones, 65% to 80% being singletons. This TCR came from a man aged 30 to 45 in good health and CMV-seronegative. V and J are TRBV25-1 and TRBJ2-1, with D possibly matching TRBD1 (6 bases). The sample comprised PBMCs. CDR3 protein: CASSDLWDGTTNEQFF. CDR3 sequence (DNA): TGTGCCAGCAGTGACTTGTGGGACGGGACAACCAATGAGCAGTTCTTC.